The present T cell receptor beta chain was sequenced within a study of read filtering for tumor transcriptome and immune sequencing. Study-level background: The cohort had over 16 men and approximately 15 women aged about 45 to 80, mean roughly 66 years. Transcriptome libraries were built from DNase-treated RNA.

This clonotype was seen at least ten times. Bone marrow was sampled from every patient at the time of active disease. Germline V gives CDR1 DFQATT, CDR2 SNEGSKA (reference sequence). Trimming cost V 2 bases and J 4 bases, with 8 bases left between them. The CDR3 runs 12 residues. This library used around 400 ng RNA and molecular barcoded adaptors spanning alpha/delta and beta/gamma chains. TCRdb analysed the reads with MiXCR anew, one entry per CDR3 protein. This sample yields tens of thousands of distinct CDR3 sequences, of which approximately 21% are seen a single time; around 10% belongs to the top ten.

The genes are TRBV20-1 and TRBJ1-1, with no clear D. The material sequenced was a population of CD138-negative cells sorted from bone marrow. The clonotype was recovered from a donor aged 40 or over with multiple myeloma. CDR3 loop: CSARSRSTEAFF. Here the CDR3 DNA reads TGCAGTGCTAGATCCCGTAGCACTGAAGCTTTCTTT.